The 17 T cell receptor beta chains below come from one sample, sequenced in a study of blood T cell repertoires in COVID-19. The data were produced by immunoSEQ multiplex PCR, yet TCRdb's version contains in-frame clones alone and is incomplete. In the table there are more than 200,000 clones, 85% to 90% of which are singletons. Sequenced material: peripheral blood. All receptors come from a man aged 45-65 years with COVID-19, enrolled during active disease.

This clone was picked up a small number of times. The chain uses TRBV6-2 or TRBV6-3 and TRBJ2-2; 7 bases match TRBD2. The trim removed 5 bases at V and 3 bases at J, leaving 3 bases unmatched. The CDR3 spans 14 residues. CDR1 and CDR2 (germline): MNHEY, SVGEGT. The CDR3 loop reads CASSLRGDTGELFF. Written as DNA, the CDR3 is TGTGCCAGCAGTCTCCGGGGGGACACCGGGGAGCTGTTTTTT.

The V gene is TRBV7-9, the J gene TRBJ2-3, with D perhaps TRBD2 (6 bases). In germline, CDR1 is SEHNR, CDR2 FQNEAQ (reference sequence). CDR3 length equals 11 residues. V shed 2 bases and J shed 11 bases, with 8 bases lying between them. Here the CDR3 reads CASSLQGLQYF. Written as DNA, the CDR3 is TGTGCCAGCAGCTTACAGGGACTGCAGTATTTT.

This chain connects TRBV30 to TRBJ1-3; D gene uncertain. Germline CDR1 GTSNPN, CDR2 SVGIG (reference sequence). V gave up 4 bases and J gave up 0 bases, with 7 bases separating them. The CDR3 is 13 residues long. The CDR3 is CAWNSYSGNTIYF. CDR3 in DNA: TGTGCCTGGAACAGCTACTCTGGAAACACCATATATTTT.

The chain links TRBV19 to TRBJ2-1, with 13 nucleotides matching TRBD2. CDR1 is LNHDA, CDR2 SQIVND, per germline (reference sequence). V dropped 6 bases and J dropped 8; count of bases not matched to a gene: 7. There are 15 residues in the CDR3. CDR3 DNA sequence: TGTGCCAGTAGCCGGACTAGCGGGAGATCGGATGAGCAGTTCTTC. It specifies CASSRTSGRSDEQFF.

This chain joins TRBV20-1 and TRBJ1-4, with a weak D call TRBD1 (6 bases). Germline V gene lookup returns CDR1 DFQATT and CDR2 SNEGSKA (reference sequence). V dropped 3 bases and J dropped 5 bases, with 13 bases sitting between them. The CDR3 runs to 14 residues. The CDR3 loop is CSASSGALNEKLFF. CDR3 DNA sequence: TGCAGTGCTAGTTCAGGGGCGCTAAATGAAAAACTGTTTTTT.

CDR3 amino acids: CASSLREGGELFF. CDR3 in DNA: TGTGCCAGCAGCTTAAGAGAGGGCGGGGAGCTGTTTTTT. The rearrangement uses TRBV7-3 and TRBJ2-2; maybe TRBD2 (5 bases). The CDR3 spans 13 residues. CDR1 is SGHTA, CDR2 FQGTGA, per germline. Trimming left V 1 base short and J 7 bases short, with 7 bases between.

CDR3 DNA sequence: TGTGCCAGCTCCAGGGGGCGCGAAAACACTGAAGCTTTCTTT. Protein: CASSRGRENTEAFF. This chain links TRBV18 with TRBJ1-1, with 8 bases identical to TRBD1. Germline loops: CDR1 KGHSH, CDR2 LQKENI. The CDR3 covers 14 residues. After removal of 6 bases from V and 2 bases from J, the junction contained 5 bases not matched to a gene.

The rearrangement joins TRBV10-3 to TRBJ2-1, with D maybe TRBD1 (6 bases). The germline V and J ends were trimmed by 7 bases and 6 bases, with 19 bases remaining between them. Germline V CDR1 and CDR2: ENHRY, SYGVKD. The CDR3 sequence is 15 residues long. CDR3 sequence (DNA): TGTGCCATCAAAACCCAGGGGACCCAGGCCAATGAGCAGTTCTTC. Translating gives CAIKTQGTQANEQFF.

The CDR3 DNA reads as TGTGCCATCAGTGATCCGGGACTATCAACAGATACGCAGTATTTT. It is translated as CAISDPGLSTDTQYF. This chain links TRBV10-3 with TRBJ2-3; 7 bases match TRBD2. CDR3 length equals 15 residues. V dropped 3 bases and J dropped 3; count of bases not matched to a gene: 6. The germline V gene has CDR1 ENHRY and CDR2 SYGVKD.

The chain links TRBV27 to TRBJ1-1, with a weak D call TRBD1 (5 bases). Trimming took off 5 bases at V and 4 bases at J, with 14 bases between the two ends. The CDR3 has 14 amino acids. Per germline, CDR1 MNHEY and CDR2 SMNVEV (reference sequence). The CDR3 spells CASSPRVQGTEAFF. The CDR3 DNA follows: TGTGCCAGCAGTCCCAGGGTTCAGGGCACTGAAGCTTTCTTT.

The chain links TRBV7-2 to TRBJ2-2; 10 bases are a match to TRBD1. The CDR3 contains 17 residues. V shed 5 bases, J shed 1 base, and the junction held 7 bases outside the gene matches. Germline values: CDR1 SGHTA, CDR2 FQGNSA. CDR3: CASSPRQGAWNTGELFF. The CDR3 DNA reads as TGTGCCAGCAGCCCAAGACAGGGGGCTTGGAACACCGGGGAGCTGTTTTTT.

This chain's CDR3 is CASSLREGAGELFF. The CDR3 nucleotides read TGTGCCAGCAGCTTGCGGGAGGGTGCCGGGGAGCTGTTTTTT. The gene calls are TRBV5-4 and TRBJ2-2; the match to TRBD2 covers 8 bases. Unmatched junction bases numbered 2, after V lost 1 base and J lost 6 bases. From germline, CDR1 is SGHNT and CDR2 YYREEE (reference sequence). CDR3 length equals 14 residues.

The chain has TRBV11-2 and TRBJ1-2; 8 bases fit TRBD1. The CDR3 totals 15 residues. The germline V gene encodes CDR1 SGHAT and CDR2 FQNNGV. Losses at the gene ends were 1 base for V and 8 bases for J; bases not matched to a gene: 9. The DNA of the CDR3 is TGTGCCAGCAGCTTAGGGCAGGGGGCTGGAGGCGGCTACACCTTC. Protein product: CASSLGQGAGGGYTF.

This clone was found once. This chain's CDR3 is CASSYPDRASEAFF. CDR3 sequence (DNA): TGTGCCAGCAGTTATCCGGACAGGGCTTCTGAAGCTTTCTTT. This chain joins TRBV6-5 and TRBJ1-1; 8 bases match TRBD1. V gave up 3 bases and J gave up 6 bases; unmatched junction bases: 6. Looked up from germline, CDR1 is MNHEY and CDR2 is SVGAGI. The CDR3 has 14 residues.

The chain carries TRBV7-2 and TRBJ2-7; 9 bases are a match to TRBD2. The CDR3 is 15 amino acids. With 1 base clipped from V and 3 bases from J, the junction kept 4 bases outside the gene matches. Germline CDR1 is SGHTA and CDR2 is FQGNSA. CDR3 sequence: CASSLEAGGNYEQYF. Here the CDR3 DNA reads TGTGCCAGCAGCTTAGAAGCGGGGGGAAACTACGAGCAGTACTTC.

The chain couples TRBV27 to TRBJ2-2, with D tentatively TRBD2 (6 bases). V lost 6 bases and J 4 bases, leaving 18 bases between the germline ends. Looked up from germline, CDR1 is MNHEY and CDR2 is SMNVEV (reference sequence). The CDR3 loop spans 16 amino acids. Here the CDR3 reads CASSLDGGSSTGELFF. Here the CDR3 DNA reads TGTGCCAGCAGCTTGGACGGGGGATCTTCCACCGGGGAGCTGTTTTTT.

The chain carries TRBV5-1 and TRBJ1-6; TRBD1 is a possible D gene (6 bases). The CDR3 sequence is 16 residues long. Per the germline V gene, CDR1 is SGHRS and CDR2 is YFSETQ. V dropped 4 bases and J dropped 0 bases, with 11 bases sitting between them. This CDR3 reads CASSPGATSYNSPLHF. CDR3 coding DNA: TGCGCCAGCAGCCCAGGGGCTACCTCCTATAATTCACCCCTCCACTTT.